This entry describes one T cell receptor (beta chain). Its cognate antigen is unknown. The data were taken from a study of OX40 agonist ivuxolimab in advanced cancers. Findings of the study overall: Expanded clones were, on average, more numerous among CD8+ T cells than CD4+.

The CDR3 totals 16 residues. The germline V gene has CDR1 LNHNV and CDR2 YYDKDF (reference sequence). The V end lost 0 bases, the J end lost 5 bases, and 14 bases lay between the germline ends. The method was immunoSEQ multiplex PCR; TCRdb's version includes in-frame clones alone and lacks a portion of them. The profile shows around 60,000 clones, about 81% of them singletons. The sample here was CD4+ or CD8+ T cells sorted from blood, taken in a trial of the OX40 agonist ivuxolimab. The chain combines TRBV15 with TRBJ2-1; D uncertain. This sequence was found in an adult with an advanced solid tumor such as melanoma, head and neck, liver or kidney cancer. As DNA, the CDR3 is TGTGCCACCAGCAGAGACTTGAGTAGCCTGAACAATGAGCAGTTCTTC. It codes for CATSRDLSSLNNEQFF.